A selection of T cell receptor beta chains follows, all from one sample in a study of human T cells and chemical hapten exposure. TCRdb fed the reads into MiXCR, producing one record per CDR3 protein. This table has 95,000 to 150,000 distinct CDR3 sequences, approximately 9% appearing once. Input material: whole blood. These receptors all stem from a human donor in good health. Some clones in this sample may be carry-over from other donors' samples. The CDR3 runs from the conserved cysteine through the conserved F or W. The order of the fields is J gene, clone size, D gene, V gene, CDR3 protein, CDR3 DNA. The D gene is left open where the match is weak. Clone size is shown for a subset of rows, as once, few, many or a class of expanded clone.

J gene: TRBJ1-1; clone size: many; D gene: TRBD1; V gene: TRBV7-2; CDR3 protein: CASSAETGGRGTEAFF; CDR3 DNA: TGTGCCAGCAGCGCCGAGACAGGGGGAAGGGGCACTGAAGCTTTCTTT
J gene: TRBJ1-6; clone size: few; D gene: NA; V gene: TRBV9; CDR3 protein: CASSARNSPLHF; CDR3 DNA: TGTGCCAGCAGCGCCCGTAATTCACCCCTCCACTTT
J gene: TRBJ2-1; clone size: few; D gene: NA; V gene: TRBV7-2; CDR3 protein: CASSFTGMGNEQFF; CDR3 DNA: TGTGCCAGCAGCTTCACAGGGATGGGGAATGAGCAGTTCTTC
J gene: TRBJ2-1; clone size: many; D gene: NA; V gene: TRBV7-2; CDR3 protein: CASSKARKGYNEQFF; CDR3 DNA: TGTGCCAGCAGTAAAGCCCGTAAAGGGTACAATGAGCAGTTCTTC
J gene: TRBJ1-6; clone size: few; D gene: NA; V gene: TRBV5-1; CDR3 protein: CASSLRGPGDSPLHF; CDR3 DNA: TGCGCCAGCAGCTTGAGGGGCCCGGGCGATTCACCCCTCCACTTT
J gene: TRBJ2-5; clone size: NA; D gene: NA; V gene: TRBV6-1; CDR3 protein: CASSDSVETQYF; CDR3 DNA: TGTGCCAGCAGTGACAGCGTCGAGACCCAGTACTTC
J gene: TRBJ2-2; clone size: few; D gene: NA; V gene: TRBV7-3; CDR3 protein: CASSLGWTGTGELFF; CDR3 DNA: TGTGCCAGCAGCTTAGGGTGGACGGGCACCGGGGAGCTGTTTTTT
J gene: TRBJ2-2; clone size: few; D gene: TRBD1; V gene: TRBV2; CDR3 protein: CASRSGGDQDGELFF; CDR3 DNA: TGTGCCAGCAGGTCAGGGGGCGATCAGGACGGGGAGCTGTTTTTT
J gene: TRBJ2-1; clone size: many; D gene: NA; V gene: TRBV7-9; CDR3 protein: CASGKSDEQFF; CDR3 DNA: TGTGCCAGCGGAAAGTCCGACGAGCAGTTCTTC
J gene: TRBJ1-4; clone size: many; D gene: TRBD1; V gene: TRBV12-3/TRBV12-4; CDR3 protein: CASTGTGRGSGWLFF; CDR3 DNA: TGTGCCAGCACTGGGACAGGGAGGGGCTCCGGCTGGCTGTTTTTT
J gene: TRBJ2-3; clone size: few; D gene: NA; V gene: TRBV29-1; CDR3 protein: CSVEPGSADTQYF; CDR3 DNA: TGCAGCGTTGAACCCGGGAGCGCAGATACGCAGTATTTT
J gene: TRBJ2-7; clone size: once; D gene: TRBD2; V gene: TRBV4-1; CDR3 protein: CASSQVLAEHYEQYF; CDR3 DNA: TGCGCCAGCAGCCAAGTCCTAGCGGAACATTACGAGCAGTACTTC
J gene: TRBJ2-7; clone size: NA; D gene: NA; V gene: TRBV5-1; CDR3 protein: CASSGFGMTRTYEQYF; CDR3 DNA: TGCGCCAGCAGCGGCTTTGGTATGACGAGGACCTACGAGCAGTACTTC
J gene: TRBJ2-2; clone size: few; D gene: TRBD2; V gene: TRBV7-9; CDR3 protein: CASSPGTSGSQTGELFF; CDR3 DNA: TGTGCCAGCAGCCCGGGGACTAGCGGGAGTCAAACCGGGGAGCTGTTTTTT
J gene: TRBJ1-1; clone size: many; D gene: NA; V gene: TRBV4-3; CDR3 protein: CASSQDRMNTEAFF; CDR3 DNA: TGCGCCAGCAGCCAAGATAGAATGAACACTGAAGCTTTCTTT
J gene: TRBJ1-2; clone size: many; D gene: TRBD1; V gene: TRBV7-3; CDR3 protein: CASSLTGGTEDGYTF; CDR3 DNA: TGTGCCAGCAGCTTAACAGGGGGGACAGAGGATGGCTACACCTTC